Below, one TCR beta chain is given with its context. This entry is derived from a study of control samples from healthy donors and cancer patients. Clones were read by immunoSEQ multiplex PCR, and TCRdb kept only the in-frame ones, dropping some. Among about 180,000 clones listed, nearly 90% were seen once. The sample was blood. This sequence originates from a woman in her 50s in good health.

CDR3 in amino acids: CASSPAGTQYF. The CDR3 bases are TGTGCCAGCAGTCCGGCGGGGACCCAGTACTTC. The chain employs TRBV28 and TRBJ2-5; D is possibly TRBD2 (5 bases). V lost 5 bases and J lost 7, with 8 bases in between. This CDR3 spans 11 amino acids. Per the germline V gene, CDR1 is MDHEN and CDR2 is SYDVKM. Full variable domain (remainder filled in from reference TRBV28 and TRBJ2-5): DVKVTQSSRYLVKRTGEKVFLECVQDMDHENMFWYRQDPGLGLRLIYFSYDVKMKEKGDIPEGYSVSREKKERFSLILESASTNQTSMYLCASSPAGTQYFGPGTRLLVL.